This is a list of T cell receptor beta chains from one sample in a study of vaccination effects on CD4 cells after COVID-19. Repertoires were generated with immunoSEQ multiplex PCR, while TCRdb's copy carries only in-frame clones and drops some. The table has about 70,000 clones, under 85% seen once. No antigen has been assigned to these receptors. The specimen was CD4+ T cells from PBMCs cultured with HIV peptides, collected before COVID-19 vaccination. The receptor set was obtained from a human donor who had a prior SARS-CoV-2 infection. CDR3s include the opening cysteine and the closing phenylalanine or tryptophan. The order of the fields is clone size, D gene, J gene, V gene, CDR3 DNA, CDR3 protein. A D gene is named only where the DNA matches it firmly. Size is omitted from some rows. Given values are once, few, many or a class for expanded clones.

clone_size: -
d_call: -
j_call: TRBJ1-2
v_call: TRBV3-1/TRBV3-2
cdr3_nt: TGTGCCAGCAGCCAAGTGGCGGTCAACTATGGCTACACCTTC
cdr3_aa: CASSQVAVNYGYTF

clone_size: -
d_call: -
j_call: TRBJ1-5
v_call: TRBV5-4
cdr3_nt: TGTGCCAGCAGCTCCCCTAATCAGCCCCAGCATTTT
cdr3_aa: CASSSPNQPQHF

clone_size: -
d_call: -
j_call: TRBJ2-3
v_call: TRBV5-1
cdr3_nt: TGCGCCAGCAGCCCCTCGCCTTCCACAGATACGCAGTATTTT
cdr3_aa: CASSPSPSTDTQYF

clone_size: -
d_call: TRBD2
j_call: TRBJ2-7
v_call: TRBV4-2
cdr3_nt: TGTGCCAGCAGCCAAGACTATAAGACTAGCGGGTACGAGCAGTACTTC
cdr3_aa: CASSQDYKTSGYEQYF

clone_size: -
d_call: -
j_call: TRBJ2-1
v_call: TRBV11-2
cdr3_nt: TGTGCCAGCAGCTTAGGTAGCGGATCCTACAATGAGCAGTTCTTC
cdr3_aa: CASSLGSGSYNEQFF

clone_size: -
d_call: -
j_call: TRBJ2-1
v_call: TRBV7-2
cdr3_nt: TGTGCCAGCAGCCCACGTAGGAGCTCCTACAATGAGCAGTTCTTC
cdr3_aa: CASSPRRSSYNEQFF

clone_size: -
d_call: TRBD1
j_call: TRBJ2-7
v_call: TRBV27
cdr3_nt: TGTGCCAGCAGTTTATGGGACAGGCGCGAGCAGTACTTC
cdr3_aa: CASSLWDRREQYF

clone_size: -
d_call: TRBD2
j_call: TRBJ2-1
v_call: TRBV5-1
cdr3_nt: TGCGCCAGCAGGTCCGGGACGGGGGGGCCTTCCTACAATGAGCAGTTCTTC
cdr3_aa: CASRSGTGGPSYNEQFF

clone_size: -
d_call: -
j_call: TRBJ2-7
v_call: TRBV2
cdr3_nt: TGTGCCAGCACCGGTGGAGGGACAGTCTACGAGCAGTACTTC
cdr3_aa: CASTGGGTVYEQYF

clone_size: few
d_call: TRBD1
j_call: TRBJ2-7
v_call: TRBV7-3
cdr3_nt: TGTGCCAGCAGCCTAAATCCCGGGACAGGCTACGAGCAGTACTTC
cdr3_aa: CASSLNPGTGYEQYF

clone_size: once
d_call: -
j_call: TRBJ1-2
v_call: TRBV2
cdr3_nt: TGTGCCAGCAGACCCTTTGGGGTCTATGGCTACACCTTC
cdr3_aa: CASRPFGVYGYTF

clone_size: few
d_call: -
j_call: TRBJ2-1
v_call: TRBV11-2
cdr3_nt: TGTGCCAGCAGCTTAGTGGCTGGGTACACCTACAATGAGCAGTTCTTC
cdr3_aa: CASSLVAGYTYNEQFF

clone_size: -
d_call: -
j_call: TRBJ2-7
v_call: TRBV2
cdr3_nt: TGTGCCAGCAGTGAAGCACGCTACGAGCAGTACTTC
cdr3_aa: CASSEARYEQYF